This passage covers 11 T cell receptor beta chains from one sample sequenced in a study of neurological immune-mediated disorders. Each CDR3 protein gets one entry after TCRdb re-called the 5' RACE reads with MiXCR. The repertoire holds 60,000 to 80,000 distinct CDR3 sequences, around 4.7% seen once, with less than 3.5% in the top ten. Sequenced input: PBMCs. The receptors were gathered from a woman in her 50s with multiple sclerosis.

In its sample, this clonotype was seen many times. The chain recombines TRBV5-4 with TRBJ2-7, with TRBD1 identical over 9 bases. CDR3 size: 14 residues. V dropped 2 bases and J dropped 6; count of bases not matched to a gene: 6. Germline CDR1 SGHNT, CDR2 YYREEE (reference sequence). The CDR3 DNA reads as TGTGCCAGCAGCTTAGGGACAGGGTCTGTCGAGCAGTACTTC. It encodes CASSLGTGSVEQYF.

There are many counts of this clonotype. V is TRBV5-5 and J is TRBJ2-7, with D maybe TRBD1 (6 bases). Trimming removed 4 bases from V and 1 base from J, with 15 bases in between. CDR1 is SGHKS, CDR2 YYEKEE, per germline (reference sequence). This CDR3 contains 15 residues. The CDR3 reads CASSPARGSSYEQYF. The CDR3 DNA sequence: TGTGCCAGCAGCCCTGCCAGGGGATCATCCTACGAGCAGTACTTC.

This clonotype was detected ten times or more. This sequence joins TRBV20-1 and TRBJ2-5; D is unresolved. V lost 0 bases and J lost 5, with 7 bases in between. The CDR3 has 12 residues. Germline V lookup: CDR1 DFQATT, CDR2 SNEGSKA (reference sequence). CDR3 in DNA: TGCAGTGCTAGAGATCCGCTGGAGACCCAGTACTTC. It codes for CSARDPLETQYF.

This clonotype was picked up a small number of times. The V call is TRBV10-1, the J call TRBJ2-4; D is unresolved. The CDR3 has 13 amino acids. The germline V gene encodes CDR1 WNHNN and CDR2 SYGVQD (reference sequence). Trimming took off 2 bases at V and 1 base at J, with 3 bases between the two ends. This CDR3 is CASSEVAKNIQYF. DNA for the CDR3: TGCGCCAGCAGTGAGGTGGCCAAAAACATTCAGTACTTC.

This clonotype was recorded at least ten times. V gene TRBV2 combines with J gene TRBJ2-5; 7 nucleotides match TRBD2. Germline loops: CDR1 SNHLY, CDR2 FYNNEI. CDR3 length equals 14 residues. With V trimmed by 7 bases and J by 6 bases, 11 bases remained unmatched. The CDR3 reads CASKRDGGGKTQYF. CDR3 sequence (DNA): TGTGCCAGCAAGCGGGATGGGGGTGGAAAGACCCAGTACTTC.

This clonotype was observed at least ten times. The chain couples TRBV6-6 to TRBJ2-7; 9 bases align to TRBD1. Germline-derived CDR1 and CDR2 are MNHNY and SVGAGI (reference sequence). The J segment lost 4 bases and the V segment lost 6 bases, leaving 7 bases of the junction unmatched. The CDR3 sequence is 14 residues long. The CDR3: CASSPTGGGYEQYF. Here the CDR3 DNA reads TGTGCCAGCAGCCCCACAGGGGGCGGGTACGAGCAGTACTTC.

This clonotype was observed many times. This chain connects TRBV20-1 to TRBJ2-3; a weak D match, TRBD1 (6 bases). Trimming shortened V by 5 bases and J by 7 bases, and 10 bases separated the two germline ends. In germline, CDR1 is DFQATT, CDR2 SNEGSKA (reference sequence). The CDR3 runs to 11 residues. The CDR3 protein is CSASGEYTQYF. The DNA of the CDR3 is TGCAGTGCTTCAGGGGAATATACGCAGTATTTT.

At least ten counts were recorded for this clonotype. The J gene is TRBJ2-3, the V gene TRBV12-3 or TRBV12-4; 8 bases map to TRBD1. The CDR3 length is 13 residues. V trimming: 5 bases; J trimming: 11 bases; junction bases outside the gene matches: 9. Written as DNA, the CDR3 is TGTGCCAGCAGTCCGTTACAGGGGGTTGTGCAGTATTTT. This gives the protein CASSPLQGVVQYF.

Turning to this clonotype: Germline is not matched at one junction end, which may reflect a read error. V gene TRBV6-1 combines with J gene TRBJ1-6, with TRBD1 as a possible D gene (5 bases). Germline V gene data show CDR1 as MNHNS and CDR2 as SASEGT. CDR3 size: 15 residues. As DNA, the CDR3 is TGTGCCAGCAGTGAATTAAGGGGAGGTAATTCACCCCTCAACTTT. This codes for CASSELRGGNSPLNF.

This clonotype was observed at least ten times. This chain uses TRBV20-1 with TRBJ1-1; unclear D gene. The CDR3 totals 12 residues. The V and J ends lost 1 base and 6 bases respectively, with 9 bases between them. CDR1 and CDR2 from the germline V gene are DFQATT and SNEGSKA (reference sequence). This chain's CDR3 is CSARGRTAEAFF. The CDR3 region has the DNA TGCAGTGCTAGAGGGAGAACGGCTGAAGCTTTCTTT.

The sample holds many counts of this clonotype. V gene TRBV12-3 or TRBV12-4 combines with J gene TRBJ2-7; maybe TRBD1 (5 bases). This CDR3 has 12 amino acids. V was shortened by 5 bases and J by 4 bases, with 9 bases between the two germline ends. In DNA, the CDR3 is TGTGCCAGCAGTCGGACACAGTACGAGCAGTACGTC. Its protein is CASSRTQYEQYV.